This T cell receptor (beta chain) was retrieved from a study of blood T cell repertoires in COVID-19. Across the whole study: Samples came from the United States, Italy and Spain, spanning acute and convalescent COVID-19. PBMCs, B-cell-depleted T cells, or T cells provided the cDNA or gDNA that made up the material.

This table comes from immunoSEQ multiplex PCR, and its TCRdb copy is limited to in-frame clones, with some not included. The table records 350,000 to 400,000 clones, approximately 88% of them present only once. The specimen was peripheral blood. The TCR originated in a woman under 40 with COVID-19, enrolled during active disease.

The CDR3, as DNA: TGTGCCAGCTCACCGCCGGTTGACAGGTATCTCCTCGATTCACCCCTCCACTTT. It translates to CASSPPVDRYLLDSPLHF. The chain recombines TRBV18 with TRBJ1-6, with D perhaps TRBD1 (6 bases). Germline V gene lookup returns CDR1 KGHSH and CDR2 LQKENI. The ends were cut back, 3 bases at V and 8 bases at J, with 23 bases in the middle. The CDR3 runs 18 residues.